These 2 T cell receptor beta chains originate from one sample sequenced in a study of blood T cell repertoires in COVID-19. TCRdb keeps only in-frame clones here, not all; method: immunoSEQ multiplex PCR. The sample has roughly 290,000 clones; 75% to 90% are singletons. The sequencing input was PBMCs or T cells enriched from blood (not recorded which). All receptors derive from a woman aged 40 to 50 who had recovered from COVID-19.

CDR3 protein: CASSLGSTRGSYGYTF. The CDR3 DNA reads as TGTGCCAGTAGTCTGGGGAGTACCCGGGGTAGCTATGGCTACACCTTC. This rearrangement joins TRBV19 to TRBJ1-2; no reliable D call. This CDR3 is 16 amino acids long. V lost 5 bases, J lost 4 bases, and 20 bases lay in between. Germline values: CDR1 LNHDA, CDR2 SQIVND (reference sequence).

The V gene is TRBV18, the J gene TRBJ1-6; 8 bases match TRBD1. The V gene's germline CDR1 is KGHSH and CDR2 LQKENI. The CDR3 has 16 residues. V lost 2 bases to trimming and J lost 5 bases; unmatched junction nucleotides: 5. Written as DNA, the CDR3 is TGTGCCAGCTCACCAGCCGGACAGGGCCATAATTCACCCCTCCACTTT. It specifies CASSPAGQGHNSPLHF.